The entry that follows covers one TCR beta chain sequence. The target of this receptor is not known. There are no base qualities to consult, and no much larger clone falls within one base. The sample is drawn from a study of T cell responses to AZD1222 COVID-19 vaccine (dated by TCRdb to the early 2020s). Broadly, across the study: TCR sequencing covered over 230 trial participants: nearly 210 given two doses of AZD1222 and about 26 given two doses of MenACWY control vaccine. Trial participants were enrolled by age into subgroups of 18-55, 56-69 and 70-plus years, and roughly 150, 30 and 60 TCR-sequenced participants, respectively, were included in these subgroups.

The CDR3 regions of human TCRbeta chains were analyzed by immunosequencing. As for how the authors treated the data: TCRs in the repertoires were matched against a reference library of SARS-CoV-2-specific TCRs that had been generated with the MIRA antigen-specificity platform. Breadth was defined as the fraction of unique TCRs that were SARS-CoV-2-associated. Depth was defined as the fraction of total T cells that were SARS-CoV-2-associated. Each spike-specific TCR was assigned to its reactive spike region and to a CD4 or CD8 class using the MIRA data. Log10-transformed breadth and depth values were compared by one-way ANOVA with Sidak's multiple comparisons tests. What TCRdb holds here is the immuneACCESS table cut down to in-frame rearrangements. Part of the clones is not present; checked against another copy, under half of the missing clones reflect an unresolved V gene, and the others are unexplained. Clone size and the V and J calls come from that table; the DNA yielded D and trimming. The sample table lists about 150,000 clones, roughly 92% of them with a count of one. About 4.1% of the sample rests with the top ten.

The germline V gene encodes CDR1 MNHEY and CDR2 SVGAGI. V is clipped by 5 bases and J by 8 bases, and the sequence between their germline boundaries is 12 bases long. Taken from cysteine to phenylalanine, the CDR3 has 12 residues. Only the CDR3 portion is preserved as DNA: 36 bases, with reading frame beginning at the first base. Summary of the overall study and its limitations: Conclusions about previously exposed vaccinees are limited, since just five or six AZD1222 recipients were seropositive for SARS-CoV-2 at baseline. The whole spike protein was spanned by vaccine-associated CD4 TCRs, and dominant responses were seen in regions 160-218 and 743-854. Most participants were white British and females outnumbered males, and the authors suggested that clonal diversity may have been underestimated. Because no samples from the day 14 peak response were available, repertoires could be characterized only after the peak T cell response. The 56-69-year group was small, and its depth increase did not reach significance, likely because of low power. Reportedly, close to half of the unique spike-specific TCRs recognized epitopes lying outside the regions that are mutated in the B.1.351 and B.1.1.7 variants. After two AZD1222 doses, both the breadth and the depth of spike-specific TCRs were significantly higher than at day 0 and than in MenACWY recipients.

What this sample's time point label stands for: about 28 days (+/-7) after the second vaccine dose. AZD1222 recipients given second doses at about 4 weeks or at about 12 weeks were pooled, since spike-specific TCR depth and breadth were not found to differ between the two schedules. Samples from vaccinated people were obtained from the UK trials COV001 and COV002, which included a single-blind randomized controlled phase 2/3 trial of AZD1222 (ChAdOx1 nCoV-19) in healthy adults. For TCRbeta chain sequencing, PBMC samples were collected from trial participants at day 0 and at day 28 after the second dose.

This specimen consisted of peripheral blood, obtained 28 days after the second AZD1222 dose. The rearrangement combines TRBV6-5 with TRBJ1-2; there is no confident call for the D gene. The origin of this receptor is an adult who received the AZD1222 COVID-19 vaccine. The bases are TGTGCCAGCAGTCAAACGGGTGTCGGCTACACCTTC. Its coded protein is CASSQTGVGYTF.